This TCR beta chain was profiled in a study of T-cell memory formation after mild COVID-19 listed by TCRdb under 2021. Looking at the study overall: TCR sequence clusters from the two donors were found to be largely donor specific. Two young, previously healthy adult volunteers, one female and one male, were included in the cohort. T-cell clones expanding and contracting after mild COVID-19 in a couple of donors were tracked by longitudinal TCRalpha and TCRbeta repertoire sequencing. Broader findings and caveats from the paper: Contracting CD4+ clones were located mainly in the CM and EM memory subsets, whereas CD8+ clones were found to be enriched in EMRA. The study covered only a couple of mild cases, and larger cohorts including severe cases with pre-infection samples were considered necessary. Some responding clones were detected in pre-infection memory, suggesting pre-existing cross-reactive memory T cells joined the SARS-CoV-2 response. Clones that contracted from day 15 to 85 showed balanced CD4/CD8 phenotypes, whereas a second wave of clones that expanded from day 15 to 37 leaned towards CD4+. Whether the second-wave clones peaking on day 37 were SARS-CoV-2 specific was not confirmed.

Regarding this clonotype: This clone's antigen is unknown. Qualities for individual bases were not recorded, and no much larger clone is one base off.

The CDR3 holds 16 amino acids from the cysteine to the phenylalanine. Kept here is only the CDR3 DNA, which spans 48 bases and is read in frame from base 1. From V the trimming removes 4 bases and from J it removes 6 bases, while the gene matches leave 10 bases of the junction unaccounted for. CDR1 and CDR2, per the germline V gene, are SGDLS and YYNGEE. PBMCs were isolated by Ficoll-Paque density gradient centrifugation. Sequencing took place on an Illumina NovaSeq 6000. TCRalpha and TCRbeta cDNA libraries were built by 5'RACE with constant-segment primers, adding sample barcodes and unique molecular identifiers. Trizol reagent was used to extract RNA from every sample. Library amplification was performed in two PCR steps, and a second sample barcode and Illumina TruSeq adapters were introduced in the second step. The libraries were sequenced on an Illumina NovaSeq using 2 x 150 bp paired-end reads. The authors' pipeline ran thus. The reads were demultiplexed and collapsed into UMI-guided consensus sequences using migec v1.2.7. Using mixcr v2.1.11, UMI consensuses were aligned to TRA and TRB V and J templates and then assembled into clonotypes. A clonotype was counted as expanded or contracted only if both edgeR and NoisET called the change significant, with noise models trained on biological replicates. For edgeR calls, the thresholds were a false discovery rate-adjusted p below 0.01 and a log2 fold-change of 1. PCA with hierarchical clustering of max-normalized trajectories of the 1000 most abundant clonotypes was used as exploratory dynamics analysis. The CD4 or CD8 phenotype of responding clones was assigned using the separately sequenced CD4+ and CD8+ repertoires. The raw public reads went through TCRdb reprocessing: fastp at Q25, MiXCR clone calling, in-frame beta chains kept. Every entry covers one CDR3 protein and lists the most common genes and DNA from its rows. The V and J calls come from TCRdb's annotation, not from the publication. This sample has more than 75,000 distinct CDR3 sequences in its table, and 11% to 15% of those were observed once. Of the sample, roughly a third falls within the top ten clones.

The receptor's source is an adult woman who had mild COVID-19 (a few samples of this study predate the infection). The sample titles of this study are shuffled in the database, so cell type and time point are left out; the donor was told from shared clones. Sequenced material: PBMCs or a T cell subset sorted from them (not recorded which). The chain uses TRBV9 and TRBJ2-1; 10 bases in between match TRBD1. The DNA reads as follows: TGTGCCAGCAGCCCCCCTTCCGGGACAGGGGTCAATGAGCAGTTCTTC. Its protein is CASSPPSGTGVNEQFF.